This passage covers 9 T cell receptor beta chains from one sample sequenced in a study of PD-L1 blockade in urothelial cancer. Time point here: pretreatment peripheral blood. The repertoire was sequenced with immunoSEQ multiplex PCR; TCRdb's copy has only in-frame clones and lacks some. Of about 39,000 clones in the sample, 91% were seen once. Source: PBMCs, taken around atezolizumab (anti-PD-L1) treatment. The receptors were gathered from a woman in her sixties with urothelial cancer.

This rearrangement joins TRBV30 to TRBJ2-7; D is uncertain. Germline CDR1 and CDR2: GTSNPN and SVGIG (reference sequence). The length of the CDR3 is 13 residues. Trimming pared 0 bases from V and 6 bases from J, leaving 12 bases between. DNA for the CDR3: TGTGCCTGGAGTGTACCCTTACTTGGCGAGCAGTACTTC. It specifies CAWSVPLLGEQYF.

The chain links TRBV5-4 to TRBJ2-7; 8 bases map to TRBD2. This CDR3 is 13 amino acids long. Germline loops: CDR1 SGHNT, CDR2 YYREEE (reference sequence). Trimming removed 3 bases from V and 3 bases from J; junction bases left unmatched: 2. Here the CDR3 reads CASSSTSGYEQYF. The CDR3 nucleotides are TGTGCCAGCAGCTCAACTAGCGGCTACGAGCAGTACTTC.

This chain joins TRBV19 and TRBJ1-2, with D possibly being TRBD1 (6 bases). CDR3 size: 14 residues. V lost 8 bases, J lost 8 bases, and 21 bases lay in between. Looked up from germline, CDR1 is LNHDA and CDR2 is SQIVND (reference sequence). In nucleotides, the CDR3 is TGTGCCAGTTGTGTGACCGGGACAATATACGGCTACACCTTC. It yields the protein CASCVTGTIYGYTF.

This clone occurred once. The chain joins TRBV6-1 to TRBJ1-6; D is perhaps TRBD1 (6 bases). This CDR3 comprises 14 residues. V lost 7 bases and J 7 bases, leaving 14 bases between the germline ends. CDR1 is MNHNS and CDR2 is SASEGT in the germline V gene. CDR3 bases: TGTGCCAGCACCGGACAGCGGGGCAATTCACCCCTCCACTTT. This sequence encodes CASTGQRGNSPLHF.

The V gene is TRBV10-1, the J gene TRBJ2-3, with a weak D call TRBD1 (5 bases). V lost 6 bases and J lost 0, with 16 bases in between. The CDR3 sequence is 16 residues long. Germline V lookup: CDR1 WNHNN, CDR2 SYGVQD (reference sequence). The CDR3 is CASSPLVGLSTDTQYF. The CDR3 DNA reads as TGCGCCAGCAGCCCTCTTGTGGGGCTCAGCACAGATACGCAGTATTTT.

This clone showed up just once. The CDR3 DNA sequence: TGCGCCAGCAGCTCTGGGACAGGGTGGGGGGACACTGAAGCTTTCTTT. This translates into CASSSGTGWGDTEAFF. The chain employs TRBV5-1 and TRBJ1-1; TRBD1 matches at 9 bases. Germline CDR1 is SGHRS and CDR2 is YFSETQ. V dropped 3 bases and J dropped 3; count of bases not matched to a gene: 9. The CDR3 contains 16 residues.

CDR3 DNA sequence: TGTGCCAGCAGTTACTCGCTTGGACACCGCTACGAGCAGTACTTC. The encoded protein is CASSYSLGHRYEQYF. This rearrangement joins TRBV6-6 to TRBJ2-7, with a possible D match to TRBD1 (5 bases). Trimming cost V 0 bases and J 3 bases, with 12 bases left between them. Germline V CDR1 and CDR2: MNHNY, SVGAGI (reference sequence). The CDR3 length is 15 residues.

The chain has TRBV9 and TRBJ2-1; 8 bases agree with TRBD2. With V trimmed by 0 bases and J by 8 bases, 10 bases remained unmatched. The V gene's germline CDR1 is SGDLS and CDR2 YYNGEE. CDR3 length: 16 residues. CDR3 in amino acids: CASSVGFSGKADEQFF. The CDR3 region has the DNA TGTGCCAGCAGCGTAGGGTTTAGCGGGAAGGCGGATGAGCAGTTCTTC.

The V and J genes are TRBV5-5 and TRBJ1-5, with 12 bases lining up with TRBD1. This CDR3 is built from 15 residues. The germline V gene encodes CDR1 SGHKS and CDR2 YYEKEE (reference sequence). Losses at the gene ends were 4 bases for V and 3 bases for J; bases not matched to a gene: 2. CDR3 region: CASSRDRGPNQPQHF. The CDR3 DNA follows: TGTGCCAGCAGCCGGGACAGGGGGCCCAATCAGCCCCAGCATTTT.